This T cell receptor (beta chain) was sequenced in a study of blood T cell repertoires in COVID-19. Study context: Spain, Italy and the United States supplied samples that represented acute and convalescent COVID-19. The cDNA or gDNA used as material had been derived from T cells, B-cell-depleted T cells, or PBMCs.

In the authors' methods: Reference gene primer amplification in the assay estimated nucleated cell counts. Clones were sequenced by immunoSEQ multiplex PCR, and TCRdb holds only the in-frame ones, with some missing. V and J calls and clone size are as listed in that table; D and trimming were resolved from the DNA. This sample yields roughly 440,000 clones, of which more than 70% are seen a single time; roughly an eighth belongs to the top ten. Per germline, CDR1 MNHEY and CDR2 SVGAGI. The CDR3 runs 13 residues. V was clipped by 7 bases and J by 4 bases, with 13 bases between them. During active infection, Seattle patients enrolled and were then monitored through disease.

Sequenced material: peripheral blood. The rearrangement links TRBV6-5 to TRBJ1-2; weak D call: TRBD1 (5 bases). The source is a woman aged 45-60 years with COVID-19, enrolled during active disease. The CDR3 sequence is CASISTGGYGYTF. The CDR3 region has the DNA TGTGCCAGCATATCAACCGGGGGCTATGGCTACACCTTC.